This TCR beta chain was identified during a study of cytomegalovirus exposure and HLA in healthy donors. This CDR3 spans 14 amino acids. Trimming took off 6 bases at V and 0 bases at J, with 11 bases between the two ends. Germline V gene sequence: CDR1 MDHEN, CDR2 SYDVKM. This PCR relied on a set of 60 Vbeta primers and 13 Jbeta primers. Clones were sequenced by immunoSEQ multiplex PCR, and TCRdb holds only the in-frame ones, with some missing. The sample lists roughly 96,000 clones; about 70% were seen once. This clone was found a few times. The chain carries TRBV28 and TRBJ1-1; D perhaps matches TRBD1 (6 bases). The specimen sequenced was PBMCs. This sequence was found in a woman between 70 and 85 years old in good health and CMV-seropositive. The CDR3 here is CASSPGDMNTEAFF. In DNA form, the CDR3 reads TGTGCCAGCAGCCCAGGGGATATGAACACTGAAGCTTTCTTT.